The 31 T cell receptor beta chains presented below share a single source sample, sequenced in a study of blood T cell repertoires in COVID-19. Some clones are missing from TCRdb's copy, which holds only in-frame ones; the method was immunoSEQ multiplex PCR. This sample has around 56,000 clones, with about 89% found just once. Sequences were obtained from peripheral blood. These receptors were collected from a man in his 60s with active or convalescent COVID-19.

The chain joins TRBV21-1 to TRBJ2-7; whether TRBD1, the table's D call, matches the DNA was not checked. TRBV21-1 is a pseudogene. The CDR3 length is 17 residues. The CDR3 sequence: CATASLKPGQGSHEQYF. The CDR3 nucleotides are TGTGCCACCGCGTCCCTGAAGCCGGGACAGGGTAGCCACGAGCAGTACTTC.

This clone was counted a single time. The chain is built from TRBV28 and TRBJ1-5; D is possibly TRBD1 (6 bases). V lost 0 bases and J 12 bases, leaving 9 bases between the germline ends. The CDR3 totals 12 residues. Germline-derived CDR1 and CDR2 are MDHEN and SYDVKM. The CDR3 nucleotides read TGTGCCAGCAGTTTATGGGGGGGGCGCCAGCATTTT. It codes for CASSLWGGRQHF.

The chain combines TRBV9 with TRBJ1-2; 10 bases are shared with TRBD1. The V gene end was trimmed by 2 bases and the J gene end by 7 bases; junction bases not matched to a gene: 5. Looked up from germline, CDR1 is SGDLS and CDR2 is YYNGEE. This CDR3 is built from 14 residues. The CDR3 nucleotides are TGTGCCAGCAGCGTCCCGGGACAGGGGTTTGGCTACACCTTC. This codes for CASSVPGQGFGYTF.

The chain is built from TRBV12-5 and TRBJ1-2, with a possible D match to TRBD1 (5 bases). Germline CDR1 and CDR2: LGHNT and FRNRAP. There are 14 residues in the CDR3. The V and J ends lost 5 bases and 13 bases respectively, with 23 bases between them. CDR3: CASGRDSRLSHPTF. DNA of the CDR3: TGTGCTAGTGGTCGAGACAGCCGACTCTCCCATCCCACCTTC.

The genes are TRBV30 and TRBJ1-6, with D hard to call. Trimming removed 1 base at V and 0 bases at J, with 10 bases between. The CDR3 has 16 residues. Germline CDR1 GTSNPN, CDR2 SVGIG (reference sequence). The CDR3 DNA sequence: TGTGCCTGGAGTGAGAAGTGGAGCTCCTATAATTCACCCCTCCACTTT. Its translation: CAWSEKWSSYNSPLHF.

CDR3 sequence reads: CASSIRQGDEKLFF. CDR3 coding DNA: TGTGCCAGTAGTATACGACAGGGGGACGAAAAACTGTTTTTT. This rearrangement joins TRBV19 to TRBJ1-4; TRBD1 aligns across 9 bases. This CDR3 is built from 14 residues. V dropped 2 bases and J dropped 8; count of bases not matched to a gene: 3. The germline V gene has CDR1 LNHDA and CDR2 SQIVND (reference sequence).

The gene calls are TRBV4-1 and TRBJ2-3; 10 nucleotides align to TRBD2. The length of the CDR3 is 14 residues. With V trimmed by 4 bases and J by 4 bases, 2 bases remained unmatched. Germline CDR1 and CDR2: MGHRA and YSYEKL. The CDR3 loop is CASSLSGRADTQYF. CDR3 bases: TGCGCCAGCAGCCTAAGCGGGAGGGCAGATACGCAGTATTTT.

CDR3 in amino acids: CASSFFEANEQFF. CDR3 in DNA: TGTGCCAGCAGCTTTTTCGAAGCCAATGAGCAGTTCTTC. The V call is TRBV11-3, the J call TRBJ2-1; D uncertain. The CDR3 sequence is 13 residues long. V was clipped by 3 bases and J by 6 bases, with 9 bases between them. Germline lookup yields CDR1 SGHNT and CDR2 YENEEA.

J is TRBJ1-1 and V is TRBV14; 8 bases are shared with TRBD1. Trimming cost V 2 bases and J 5 bases; bases outside gene matches: 4. The CDR3 has 14 amino acids. The germline V gene has CDR1 SGHDN and CDR2 FVKESK. CDR3 sequence reads: CASSQNRGWTEAFF. CDR3 DNA sequence: TGTGCCAGCAGCCAAAACAGGGGGTGGACTGAAGCTTTCTTT.

V usage is TRBV5-1 and J usage is TRBJ1-2, with TRBD1 matching over 12 bases. J lost 8 bases, V lost 4 bases, and 12 bases had no gene match. The CDR3 is 16 residues long. Germline assignment: CDR1 SGHRS and CDR2 YFSETQ. This CDR3 is CASSTGTGGGHSGYTF. The CDR3 DNA follows: TGCGCCAGCAGCACCGGGACAGGGGGCGGACACAGCGGCTACACCTTC.

The chain employs TRBV6-5 and TRBJ2-7, with D possibly TRBD1 on 6 matching bases. This CDR3 is built from 14 residues. The germline gives CDR1 MNHEY, CDR2 SVGAGI. The V end lost 6 bases, the J end lost 2 bases, and 14 bases lay between the germline ends. The CDR3 region is CASSMEGGTYEQYF. CDR3 DNA sequence: TGTGCCAGCAGCATGGAAGGGGGTACCTACGAGCAGTACTTC.

The chain joins TRBV27 to TRBJ2-7; 11 nucleotides line up with TRBD2. CDR1 is MNHEY and CDR2 is SMNVEV in the germline V gene (reference sequence). J was trimmed by 6 bases and V by 5 bases; bases with no gene match: 9. The CDR3 runs 15 residues. The CDR3 here is CASSATSGGVPEQYF. The CDR3 DNA reads TGTGCCAGCAGTGCCACTAGCGGGGGTGTTCCCGAGCAGTACTTC.

CDR3 nucleotides: TGCGCCAGCAGCCAGGACGTAGCGGACCTTAGCACAGATACGCAGTATTTT. Amino acid sequence: CASSQDVADLSTDTQYF. This chain links TRBV4-3 with TRBJ2-3, with D maybe TRBD2 (6 bases). The CDR3 loop spans 17 amino acids. Germline-derived CDR1 and CDR2 are LGHNA and YSLEER. V was clipped by 3 bases and J by 0 bases, with 16 bases between them.

The chain combines TRBV13 with TRBJ2-3; 12 bases fit TRBD2. With 4 bases clipped from V and 1 base from J, the junction kept 3 bases outside the gene matches. CDR3 size: 16 residues. CDR1 and CDR2 from the germline V gene are PRHDT and FYEKMQ (reference sequence). The CDR3 coding sequence is TGTGCCAGCAGCTCTAGACTAGCGGGAGGCACAGATACGCAGTATTTT. This codes for CASSSRLAGGTDTQYF. Using reference TRBV13 and TRBJ2-3 for the parts outside the CDR3, the full variable domain is AAGVIQSPRHLIKEKRETATLKCYPIPRHDTVYWYQQGPGQDPQFLISFYEKMQSDKGSIPDRFSAQQFSDYHSELNMSSLELGDSALYFCASSSRLAGGTDTQYFGPGTRLTVL.

This chain connects TRBV5-5 to TRBJ1-5; a possible D gene is TRBD1 (6 bases). Germline V gene lookup returns CDR1 SGHKS and CDR2 YYEKEE (reference sequence). There are 15 residues in the CDR3. Trimming shortened V by 0 bases and J by 1 base, and 8 bases separated the two germline ends. The CDR3 protein is CASSLEGGSNQPQHF. CDR3 nucleotide sequence: TGTGCCAGCAGCTTGGAAGGGGGAAGCAATCAGCCCCAGCATTTT.

The rearrangement links TRBV18 to TRBJ2-2; 9 positions match TRBD1. V gave up 3 bases and J gave up 2 bases; unmatched junction bases: 4. Germline CDR1 reads KGHSH; CDR2 reads LQKENI. This CDR3 is built from 16 residues. The CDR3 sequence: CASSPIQGANTGELFF. CDR3 coding DNA: TGTGCCAGCTCACCCATACAGGGGGCTAACACCGGGGAGCTGTTTTTT.

This chain links TRBV6-5 with TRBJ2-7, with 8 bases aligning to TRBD1. Germline loops: CDR1 MNHEY, CDR2 SVGAGI. The CDR3 is 11 residues long. The CDR3 loop is CASQGAGEQYF. CDR3 nucleotide sequence: TGTGCAAGCCAGGGGGCGGGGGAGCAGTACTTC.

V usage is TRBV7-9 and J usage is TRBJ1-2, with a tentative D call TRBD1 (6 bases). This CDR3 has 13 residues. Between the trimmed V and J ends, which lost 5 bases and 6 bases, there was a span of 13 bases. Germline CDR1 is SEHNR and CDR2 is FQNEAQ (reference sequence). CDR3 residues: CASSPDRLDGYTF. The CDR3 DNA reads TGTGCCAGCAGCCCTGACAGGCTCGATGGCTACACCTTC.

V and J are TRBV7-2 and TRBJ1-5; D remains unclear. The V gene lost 2 bases and the J gene lost 5 bases, with 16 bases spanning the gap. The CDR3 has 16 amino acids. Germline CDR1 and CDR2: SGHTA and FQGNSA. CDR3 in amino acids: CASSLNRQPSDQPQHF. The CDR3 coding sequence is TGTGCCAGCAGCTTAAATCGCCAGCCCAGCGATCAGCCCCAGCATTTT.

The gene calls are TRBV19 and TRBJ2-1, with TRBD2 identical over 7 bases. CDR3 length: 13 residues. Trimming at V came to 4 bases and at J to 14 bases, leaving 11 bases not matched to a gene. Germline-derived CDR1 and CDR2 are LNHDA and SQIVND (reference sequence). The CDR3: CASSRESTSSKFF. The CDR3 DNA sequence: TGTGCCAGTAGTAGAGAGTCGACTAGCTCTAAGTTCTTC.

CDR3 sequence reads: CASSLARGAEQFF. The CDR3 nucleotides read TGTGCCAGCAGCTTAGCTCGGGGTGCTGAGCAGTTCTTC. The rearrangement joins TRBV7-2 to TRBJ2-1, with D maybe TRBD2 (5 bases). The germline CDR1 and CDR2 sequences are SGHTA and FQGNSA. Trimming pared 0 bases from V and 9 bases from J, leaving 9 bases between. This CDR3 region has 13 residues.

The rearrangement joins TRBV30 to TRBJ1-6; possible D gene TRBD1, 5 bases. The CDR3 runs to 16 residues. CDR1 and CDR2 (germline): GTSNPN, SVGIG (reference sequence). V was shortened by 1 base and J by 6 bases, with 16 bases between the two germline ends. CDR3 DNA sequence: TGTGCCTGGAGTGAGGGTATCAGGGTGGGTAATTCACCCCTCCACTTT. Translating gives CAWSEGIRVGNSPLHF.

The chain links TRBV27 to TRBJ2-7; 9 positions agree with TRBD2. Germline assignment: CDR1 MNHEY and CDR2 SMNVEV (reference sequence). CDR3 length: 17 amino acids. The V gene end was trimmed by 4 bases and the J gene end by 8 bases; junction bases not matched to a gene: 18. In nucleotides, the CDR3 is TGTGCCAGCAGTTCCACCGAAGGTGGTAGCGGGGGCTCGAAGCAGTACTTC. As protein: CASSSTEGGSGGSKQYF.

The chain uses TRBV11-3 and TRBJ2-7, with D possibly TRBD2 on 5 matching bases. The CDR3 has 14 amino acids. V was shortened by 0 bases and J by 7 bases, with 13 bases between the two germline ends. Germline V gives CDR1 SGHNT, CDR2 YENEEA. CDR3 protein: CASSLDGITGEQYF. Here the CDR3 DNA reads TGTGCCAGCAGCTTAGACGGGATAACGGGGGAGCAGTACTTC.

The rearrangement links TRBV6-5 to TRBJ1-2, with 7 bases that match TRBD1. Germline-derived CDR1 and CDR2 are MNHEY and SVGAGI. Trimming took 4 bases from V and 4 from J; bases not matched to a gene: 9. There are 15 residues in the CDR3. The CDR3 DNA sequence: TGTGCCAGCAGTTTGGCCGGGACAGTCGCCTATGGCTACACCTTC. Amino acid sequence: CASSLAGTVAYGYTF.

The CDR3 nucleotides are TGTGCCAGCAGTTTTCCTCGGACAGGATACACTGAAGCTTTCTTT. Protein product: CASSFPRTGYTEAFF. V is TRBV6-2 or TRBV6-3 and J is TRBJ1-1, with 7 bases lining up with TRBD1. Germline-derived CDR1 and CDR2 are MNHEY and SVGEGT. This CDR3 comprises 15 residues. V lost 4 bases and J lost 3; bases outside the gene matches: 8.

The chain links TRBV24-1 to TRBJ2-1; the D gene is possibly TRBD2 (6 bases). With 3 bases removed from V and 11 bases from J, the gap between germline ends came to 16 bases. This CDR3 has 14 amino acids. The germline V gene encodes CDR1 KGHDR and CDR2 SFDVKD. The CDR3, as DNA: TGTGCCACCAGTGATCCGGGGACTTTGGGGCAGCAGTTCTTC. Translated: CATSDPGTLGQQFF.

The V and J genes are TRBV7-9 and TRBJ2-3; 7 bases fit TRBD2. Losses at the gene ends were 4 bases for V and 6 bases for J; bases not matched to a gene: 10. There are 15 residues in the CDR3. Germline lookup yields CDR1 SEHNR and CDR2 FQNEAQ (reference sequence). The CDR3, as DNA: TGTGCCAGCAGCTATAGGGGAGGGGACGGGGATACGCAGTATTTT. Its protein is CASSYRGGDGDTQYF.

This chain joins TRBV5-1 and TRBJ1-1; 10 bases are a match to TRBD1. The junction had 5 bases not matched to a gene; V was cut back by 0 bases and J by 12 bases. The germline V gene encodes CDR1 SGHRS and CDR2 YFSETQ. The CDR3 contains 13 residues. This chain's CDR3 is CASSLEGQGRSFF. Here the CDR3 DNA reads TGCGCCAGCAGCTTGGAGGGACAGGGGAGGTCTTTCTTT. The full variable domain, its missing parts supplied by reference TRBV5-1 and TRBJ1-1, is KAGVTQTPRYLIKTRGQQVTLSCSPISGHRSVSWYQQTPGQGLQFLFEYFSETQRNKGNFPGRFSGRQFSNSRSEMNVSTLELGDSALYLCASSLEGQGRSFFGQGTRLTVV.

This chain uses TRBV7-2 with TRBJ2-1, with TRBD2 as a possible D gene (5 bases). The CDR3 covers 15 residues. The V end lost 0 bases, the J end lost 3 bases, and 9 bases lay between the germline ends. Germline loops: CDR1 SGHTA, CDR2 FQGNSA. Here the CDR3 DNA reads TGTGCCAGCAGCTTAGCGGGAGTGGTCTACAATGAGCAGTTCTTC. This translates into CASSLAGVVYNEQFF.

The gene calls are TRBV5-1 and TRBJ2-5; D is perhaps TRBD1 (5 bases). Germline CDR1 is SGHRS and CDR2 is YFSETQ. Trimming shortened V by 0 bases and J by 2 bases, and 11 bases separated the two germline ends. There are 15 residues in the CDR3. The CDR3, as DNA: TGCGCCAGCAGCTTGGCCTTGACAGCTCAAGAGACCCAGTACTTC. It encodes CASSLALTAQETQYF.